The 10 T cell receptor beta chains below come from one sample, sequenced in a study of T-cell reconstitution after alpha-beta-depleted transplantation in children (TCRdb year 2016). Library prep was done by PCR. TCRdb names Illumina HiSeq 2500 as the instrument used. TCR library preparation used molecular barcoding, with unique molecular identifiers applied to normalize quantification of the TCRbeta repertoire. Using fastp trimming at Q25 and MiXCR clonotype assembly, TCRdb reanalyzed the public sequencing data and kept in-frame beta chains. Under each unique CDR3 protein, matching rows form one entry showing the most common genes and DNA. For this sample the table gives 450,000 to 600,000 distinct CDR3 sequences, of which about 17% were detected only once. 3.3% of the sample lies in the top ten. The sequenced sample was PBMCs from the stem cell graft donor, obtained from the stem cell graft. Receptors were obtained from a human donor who donated a stem cell graft to a child with acute lymphoblastic leukemia.

The CDR3 sequence is CASSPYKADNEKLFF. The DNA for the CDR3 is TGTGCCAGCAGTCCGTACAAAGCAGATAATGAAAAACTGTTTTTT. This sequence joins TRBV12-3 or TRBV12-4 and TRBJ1-4; D remains unclear. The CDR3 has 15 amino acids. V lost 5 bases and J 4 bases, leaving 14 bases between the germline ends.

This rearrangement joins TRBV6-5 to TRBJ1-3; D remains ambiguous. Per the germline V gene, CDR1 is MNHEY and CDR2 is SVGAGI. V lost 2 bases and J lost 1, with 12 bases in between. The CDR3 is 16 amino acids. CDR3 sequence (DNA): TGTGCCAGCAGTTACGGGGAAAGTGATTCTGGAAACACCATATATTTT. It encodes CASSYGESDSGNTIYF.

This clonotype appeared a few times. The rearrangement joins TRBV7-8 to TRBJ2-7; D unresolved. The V end lost 3 bases, the J end lost 7 bases, and 13 bases lay between the germline ends. The CDR3 totals 13 residues. The germline V gene encodes CDR1 SGHVS and CDR2 FQNEAQ. CDR3 nucleotides: TGTGCCAGCAGCTTTGGCTCGCATGGAGAGCAGTACTTC. It yields the protein CASSFGSHGEQYF.

The chain combines TRBV12-3 or TRBV12-4 with TRBJ1-2; 8 bases agree with TRBD1. Trimming removed 7 bases from V and 0 bases from J; junction bases left unmatched: 4. The CDR3 length is 14 residues. The CDR3 spells CASIDRGPNYGYTF. The CDR3 DNA reads TGTGCCAGCATTGACAGGGGACCTAACTATGGCTACACCTTC.

The CDR3 nucleotides read TGTGCCAGCAGCTTAGTTTGGGAGAATGAGCAGTTCTTC. Its protein is CASSLVWENEQFF. The J gene is TRBJ2-1, the V gene TRBV7-8; maybe TRBD2 (5 bases). The germline CDR1 and CDR2 sequences are SGHVS and FQNEAQ. This CDR3 region has 13 residues. V was cut by 1 base and J by 7 bases, with 8 bases left in between.

A few counts support this clonotype. The chain employs TRBV12-3 or TRBV12-4 and TRBJ2-5, with 8 bases aligning to TRBD1. The length of the CDR3 is 14 residues. V shed 5 bases, J shed 2 bases, and the junction held 4 bases outside the gene matches. The CDR3 bases are TGTGCCAGCAGTCTCCAGGGGGCTCAAGAGACCCAGTACTTC. It is translated as CASSLQGAQETQYF.

CDR3 in DNA: TGTGCCAGCAGTTTAACATATTGGGCTTCTGGAAACACCATATATTTT. Translated: CASSLTYWASGNTIYF. This chain links TRBV12-3 or TRBV12-4 with TRBJ1-3, with D uncertain. CDR3 length: 16 amino acids. Trimming stripped 2 bases from V and 1 base from J, with 12 bases between.

The V gene is TRBV3-1, the J gene TRBJ1-6; 10 bases are shared with TRBD1. This CDR3 region has 18 residues. The germline V gene has CDR1 LGHDT and CDR2 YNNKEL (reference sequence). V trimming: 6 bases; J trimming: 0 bases; junction bases outside the gene matches: 8. CDR3 sequence: CASSLRDRGSSYNSPLHF. The CDR3 DNA follows: TGTGCCAGCAGTCTCCGGGACAGGGGCTCCTCCTATAATTCACCCCTCCACTTT.

In its sample, this clonotype was seen a few times. The genes are TRBV2 and TRBJ1-2; D unresolved. The CDR3 contains 14 residues. Germline V lookup: CDR1 SNHLY, CDR2 FYNNEI. The ends were cut back, 7 bases at V and 1 base at J, with 13 bases in the middle. DNA of the CDR3: TGTGCCAGCAACCCGACACCTTTTAACTATGGCTACACCTTC. Translating it yields CASNPTPFNYGYTF. Full variable domain (outside the CDR3, taken from reference TRBV2 and TRBJ1-2): EPEVTQTPSHQVTQMGQEVILRCVPISNHLYFYWYRQILGQKVEFLVSFYNNEISEKSEIFDDQFSVERPDGSNFTLKIRSTKLEDSAMYFCASNPTPFNYGYTFGSGTRLTVV.

This clonotype occurred a few times. This sequence joins TRBV12-3 or TRBV12-4 and TRBJ1-1, with 7 bases aligning to TRBD1. The V and J ends lost 5 bases and 1 base, in that order; junction bases with no gene match: 7. This CDR3 is built from 15 residues. As DNA, the CDR3 is TGTGCCAGCAGTCCAGGGGGAAACAGGAACACTGAAGCTTTCTTT. This encodes CASSPGGNRNTEAFF.